This T cell receptor beta chain stems from a study of cytomegalovirus exposure and HLA in healthy donors. Study observations and caveats: A missense variant in DCLRE1C was later tied to TCR beta V- and J-gene trimming. Previous analysis showed most TCR beta V segments were productive about 87% or about 30% of the time. Confirmation in vitro established that a few CMV-associated chains were specific for CMV antigens.

Looked up from germline, CDR1 is WNHNN and CDR2 is SYGVQD (reference sequence). The CDR3 comprises 16 residues, both ends counted. The primer mix had 60 Vbeta and 13 Jbeta primers. Some clones are missing from TCRdb's copy, which holds only in-frame ones; the method was immunoSEQ multiplex PCR. The sample lists around 150,000 clones; roughly 78% were seen once. A word on this clone: What it binds is unknown. The DNA is omitted, as the CDR3 cannot be located on it reliably, and the CDR3 follows TCRdb's listing.

Sequenced: PBMCs. The chain carries TRBV10-1 and TRBJ2-5; the DNA was not used to check the table's D call, TRBD1. The receptor's source is a man aged 50 to 60 in good health and CMV-seropositive. The CDR3 here is CATPGQFYYCSYEQYF.